This T cell receptor beta chain stems from a study of cytomegalovirus exposure and HLA in healthy donors. This CDR3 has 11 residues. V was clipped by 5 bases and J by 4 bases, with 5 bases between them. CDR1 is SGHAT, CDR2 FQNNGV, per germline. With 60 Vbeta and 13 Jbeta primers, the PCR was carried out. Method: immunoSEQ multiplex PCR; TCRdb's copy keeps in-frame clones and lacks some. The repertoire holds about 190,000 clones, with approximately 86% as singletons. What was sequenced was PBMCs. The rearrangement links TRBV11-2 to TRBJ1-2; D gene unclear. This TCR came from a woman aged 18 to 35 in good health and CMV-seronegative. The CDR3 is CASSLTYGYTF. CDR3 nucleotide sequence: TGTGCCAGCAGCCTAACCTATGGCTACACCTTC. Together with reference TRBV11-2 and TRBJ1-2, the CDR3 gives the full variable domain: EAGVAQSPRYKIIEKRQSVAFWCNPISGHATLYWYQQILGQGPKLLIQFQNNGVVDDSQLPKDRFSAERLKGVDSTLKIQPAKLEDSAVYLCASSLTYGYTFGSGTRLTVV.